This T cell receptor beta chain is drawn from a study of patients and donors after allogeneic stem cell transplantation (dated by TCRdb to between 2020 and 2021). From the germline V gene, CDR1 is MNHEY and CDR2 is SVGAGI. The CDR3 starts with the cysteine, ends with the phenylalanine, and has 15 residues. Solely the CDR3 DNA is kept, with 45 bases framed from the first base. The V end gives up 8 bases and the J end 0 bases, leaving 6 bases in the junction not matched to a gene. A remark on this clonotype: Its cognate antigen has yet to be identified. No much larger clone is present one base from it, and per-base qualities are unavailable.

The library was built by means of RT-PCR. Instrument used: NextSeq 550. The raw public reads went through TCRdb reprocessing: fastp at Q25, MiXCR clone calling, in-frame beta chains kept. Records with the same CDR3 protein are collapsed into one entry carrying the most frequent genes and DNA. In this sample the table shows approximately 61,000 distinct CDR3 sequences, 10% to 15% of which occur a single time. Around 33% of the sample belongs to the ten largest clones. This TCR came from a human donor who was either an allogeneic HSCT recipient or a stem cell or donor lymphocyte infusion donor (not recorded which). It is not recorded whose cells these are; they may come from a transplant donor. Recombination joined TRBV6-5 with TRBJ2-5; 10 central nucleotides agree with TRBD2. The sequenced material came from blood, either unsorted or a sorted T cell fraction (not recorded which). The DNA reads as follows: TGTGCCAGCGGATACACTAGCGGGAACCAAGAGACCCAGTACTTC. Translated, this gives CASGYTSGNQETQYF.